The T cell receptor (beta chain) described here comes from a study of cytomegalovirus exposure and HLA in healthy donors. Study background: In a later analysis, the roughly 120 validation repertoires were reported to have used the same platform as the 600 to 700 first-cohort repertoires.

Libraries were prepared by immunoSEQ multiplex PCR; TCRdb keeps only in-frame clonotypes and omits some of them. The sample holds under 300,000 clones; approximately 83% are singletons and the top ten take 1% to 1.5%. With respect to this clone: Its antigen is unidentified.

V lost 0 bases and J lost 5, with 10 bases in between. Germline-derived CDR1 and CDR2 are SGHVS and FNYEAQ. This CDR3 contains 14 residues. Study-wide results and caveats: While the bulk of TCR sequences proved rare, some public TCRs turned up in many donors. High specificity and sensitivity for cytomegalovirus status were reported for the classifier.

Donors came from a validation cohort of about 120 subjects, distinct from the first 666-subject cohort. The rearrangement uses TRBV7-6 and TRBJ1-1, with TRBD1 as a possible D gene (5 bases). The specimen sequenced was PBMCs. The TCR was taken from a woman between 25 and 40 years old in good health and CMV-seropositive. The CDR3 nucleotides are TGTGCCAGCAGCTTAGCCCAGGGAGGGACTGAAGCTTTCTTT. It translates to CASSLAQGGTEAFF.